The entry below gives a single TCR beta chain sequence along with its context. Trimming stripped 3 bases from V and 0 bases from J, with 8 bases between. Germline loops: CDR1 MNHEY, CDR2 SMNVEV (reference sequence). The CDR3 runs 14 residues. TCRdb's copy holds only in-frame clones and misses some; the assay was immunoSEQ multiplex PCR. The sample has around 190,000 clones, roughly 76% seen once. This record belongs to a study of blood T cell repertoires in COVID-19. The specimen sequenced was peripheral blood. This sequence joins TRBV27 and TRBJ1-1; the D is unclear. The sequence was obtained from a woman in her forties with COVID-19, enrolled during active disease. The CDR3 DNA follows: TGTGCCAGCAGTTTCGAGGGCATGAACACTGAAGCTTTCTTT. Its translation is CASSFEGMNTEAFF.